This TCR beta chain was obtained from a study of shared clonotypes between healthy human individuals. Study-level background: Per-donor plates numbered three CD4 naive, three CD4 memory, two CD8 naive and one CD8 memory. Regarding the study as a whole: The study found lower generation probabilities in non-shared clonotypes than in those shared by all four donors.

Germline V gene sequence: CDR1 MGHDK, CDR2 SYGVNS. The CDR3 has 15 amino acids. The ends lost 4 bases at V and 14 bases at J; junction bases unmatched: 12. Donors comprised only Caucasian adults living in Nashville, Tennessee. About this clone: As yet, its antigen is unknown.

The method was immunoSEQ multiplex PCR; TCRdb's version includes in-frame clones alone and lacks a portion of them. Here the sample spans 850,000 to 1,100,000 clones, around 77% being singletons. The clonotype was recovered from a man younger than 35 in good health. Some clones in this sample may be carry-over from other donors' samples. The chain uses TRBV25-1 and TRBJ2-3; 13 nucleotides agree with TRBD2. The sequenced material came from memory CD4+ T cells from PBMCs. Subset of the sample: CD45RA-negative fraction. CDR3 in DNA: TGTGCCAGCAGTGTCTTCCGGACTAGCGGGAGCGCGTTGTATTTT. It translates to CASSVFRTSGSALYF. Using reference TRBV25-1 and TRBJ2-3 for the parts outside the CDR3, the full variable domain is EADIYQTPRYLVIGTGKKITLECSQTMGHDKMYWYQQDPGMELHLIHYSYGVNSTEKGDLSSESTVSRIRTEHFPLTLESARPSHTSQYLCASSVFRTSGSALYFGPGTRLTVL.